This passage covers 11 T cell receptor beta chains from one sample sequenced in a study of cytomegalovirus exposure and HLA in healthy donors. Produced via immunoSEQ multiplex PCR; TCRdb's table is partial and in-frame only. This table has over 100,000 clones, roughly nine tenths appearing once. What was sequenced was PBMCs. These receptor sequences come from a woman aged 18-29 years in good health and CMV-seronegative.

This chain joins TRBV19 and TRBJ2-7, with 9 bases lining up with TRBD2. With V trimmed by 5 bases and J by 3 bases, 8 bases remained unmatched. Germline CDR1 LNHDA, CDR2 SQIVND (reference sequence). This CDR3 is 15 amino acids long. The CDR3 here is CASSPIAGEHYEQYF. For the CDR3, the DNA is TGTGCCAGTAGTCCCATAGCGGGGGAGCACTACGAGCAGTACTTC.

This chain connects TRBV19 to TRBJ2-1; 10 positions agree with TRBD2. V lost 10 bases and J lost 1; bases outside the gene matches: 7. The CDR3 extends over 15 amino acids. Per the germline V gene, CDR1 is LNHDA and CDR2 is SQIVND (reference sequence). DNA of the CDR3: TGTGCCACCCACTGGACTAGCGGTTCCTACAATGAGCAGTTCTTC. It yields the protein CATHWTSGSYNEQFF.

V gene TRBV9 combines with J gene TRBJ2-1; no definite D call. CDR1 and CDR2 (germline): SGDLS, YYNGEE. The CDR3 sequence is 15 residues long. Trimming took off 0 bases at V and 9 bases at J, with 16 bases between the two ends. The CDR3 protein is CASSVELPRSVEQFF. The CDR3, as DNA: TGTGCCAGCAGCGTAGAGCTCCCCCGGAGCGTTGAGCAGTTCTTC.

J is TRBJ2-7 and V is TRBV6-6; D is undetermined. Germline V gene data show CDR1 as MNHNY and CDR2 as SVGAGI (reference sequence). The CDR3 extends over 10 amino acids. V lost 8 bases and J 7 bases, leaving 9 bases between the germline ends. The CDR3 region has the DNA TGTGCCAGCGACTCTGAAGAGCAGTACTTC. Translating it yields CASDSEEQYF.

This clone has only one observation. The chain carries TRBV7-6 and TRBJ2-2, with D possibly matching TRBD1 (6 bases). CDR3 length: 16 amino acids. Trimming stripped 5 bases from V and 1 base from J, with 14 bases between. Germline CDR1 is SGHVS and CDR2 is FNYEAQ. The CDR3 sequence: CASSPRPGQNTGELFF. DNA of the CDR3: TGTGCCAGCAGCCCCCGGCCGGGACAGAACACCGGGGAGCTGTTTTTT.

V is TRBV5-4 and J is TRBJ1-1, with 10 positions matching TRBD1. CDR3 length: 14 amino acids. CDR1 SGHNT and CDR2 YYREEE come from the germline V gene (reference sequence). V was pared by 4 bases and J by 6 bases, with 6 bases of the junction left unmatched. The CDR3 DNA reads TGTGCCAGCAGCGTAGGACAGGGGGACTCTGAAGCTTTCTTT. This gives the protein CASSVGQGDSEAFF.

The CDR3 loop is CSAQANYGYTF. The CDR3 DNA sequence: TGCAGTGCACAAGCTAACTATGGCTACACCTTC. This chain joins TRBV20-1 and TRBJ1-2; no reliable D call. V was shortened by 6 bases and J by 0 bases, with 5 bases between the two germline ends. The CDR3 length is 11 residues. Germline V lookup: CDR1 DFQATT, CDR2 SNEGSKA (reference sequence).

J is TRBJ1-2 and V is TRBV18, with 7 bases fitting TRBD1. The CDR3 sequence is 15 residues long. After removal of 3 bases from V and 3 bases from J, the junction contained 7 bases not matched to a gene. From germline, CDR1 is KGHSH and CDR2 LQKENI. The CDR3 region is CASSPIDRADYGYTF. The CDR3 DNA sequence: TGTGCCAGCTCACCTATCGACAGGGCGGACTATGGCTACACCTTC.

The chain recombines TRBV10-3 with TRBJ2-2, with D possibly TRBD2 on 6 matching bases. The CDR3 loop spans 15 amino acids. Germline CDR1 reads ENHRY; CDR2 reads SYGVKD. Trimming took 6 bases from V and 6 from J, leaving 17 bases between them. The CDR3 DNA follows: TGTGCCATCAGCGACGCGGGAAAAGGCCCCGGGGAGCTGTTTTTT. It is translated as CAISDAGKGPGELFF.

J is TRBJ2-1 and V is TRBV7-9; maybe TRBD2 (5 bases). Trimming took 2 bases from V and 3 from J, leaving 11 bases between them. In germline, CDR1 is SEHNR, CDR2 FQNEAQ (reference sequence). The CDR3 contains 15 residues. For the CDR3, the DNA is TGTGCCAGCAGCTTACCCGGGAACAACTACAATGAGCAGTTCTTC. Residues: CASSLPGNNYNEQFF.

V and J are TRBV6-1 and TRBJ1-3, with a weak D call TRBD1 (6 bases). This CDR3 is built from 14 residues. CDR1 and CDR2 (germline): MNHNS, SASEGT. V lost 6 bases and J 2 bases, leaving 11 bases between the germline ends. CDR3 in DNA: TGTGCCAGCAGACCCACAGGGACTGGAAACACCATATATTTT. It codes for CASRPTGTGNTIYF.